The source of this T cell receptor (beta chain) is a study of OX40 agonist ivuxolimab in advanced cancers. General study findings and limits: CD8+ T cells averaged more expanded clones than CD4+. Partly responding patients at 0.1-3.0 mg/kg showed some of the smallest clonal expansion.

On cycle 4 day 1 and cycle 7 day 1, as well as at baseline, blood was sampled. Clones were sequenced by immunoSEQ multiplex PCR, and TCRdb holds only the in-frame ones, with some missing. The sample has around 63,000 clones, roughly 91% seen once. Worth noting for this clone: Its target is not known.

V lost 1 base and J lost 2, with 16 bases in between. The germline gives CDR1 SGHTA, CDR2 FQGNSA. There are 17 residues in the CDR3. This TCR derives from an adult with an advanced solid tumor such as melanoma, head and neck, liver or kidney cancer. Material: CD4+ or CD8+ T cells sorted from blood, obtained in a trial of the OX40 agonist ivuxolimab. V usage is TRBV7-2 and J usage is TRBJ2-3; D might be TRBD1 or TRBD2, each matching 5 bases. The DNA for the CDR3 is TGTGCCAGCAGCTTAGGGACTCGAGGACAAAACACAGATACGCAGTATTTT. Amino acids: CASSLGTRGQNTDTQYF.